The TCR beta chain described here comes from a study of immune evolution from preneoplasia to lung adenocarcinoma listed by TCRdb under 2021. Describing the broader study: HLA loss of heterozygosity was found in under 8.5% of AIS, 15% of MIA and 25% to 35% of ADC lesions, and in no AAH lesions. Immune contexture across lung adenocarcinoma precursors and invasive adenocarcinoma was profiled using immune gene expression, TCR sequencing and multiplex immunofluorescence. Resected precursor lesions (AAH, AIS, MIA) and invasive adenocarcinomas were compared against paired morphologically normal lung tissue. The sample size depended on which specimens were available, not on a prior power calculation. The immune data were integrated with whole exome sequencing and methylation data obtained from the same cohort of nodules. The overall cohort was made up of around 57 patients with pulmonary nodules who had surgical resection. TCR sequencing data came from 50 to 55 patients. According to the study, 95 to 120 samples went through TCR sequencing. POLYSOLVER was used to infer Class I HLA alleles from exome data, and LOHHLA was used to detect allele-specific HLA loss.

At the junction V is shortened by 4 bases and J by 1 base, with 16 bases in between. The CDR3 sequence holds 16 residues, the cysteine and phenylalanine included. Only the CDR3 DNA is retained, 48 bases long and in frame from the first base. Based on the germline V gene (reference sequence), the CDR1 and CDR2 sequences are SEHNR and FQNEAQ. What the study reported, not specific to this receptor: Top T cell clone frequencies were highest in normal lung and appeared to decrease progressively from AAH through AIS, MIA and invasive adenocarcinoma. The findings were based on association rather than direct causation, and larger cohorts with long-term follow-up and longitudinal biopsies were deemed needed. The highest T cell clonality was observed in KRAS-mutant nodules compared with EGFR-mutant or double wild-type lesions. Because all patients came from Japan and China, whether the findings apply to Western populations was uncertain. Clonality was highest in normal lung, while later-stage lesions appeared to have lower clonality but higher T cell density and diversity.

Patients underwent resection in Japan or China between about 2014 and 2018. Two lung cancer pathologists independently reviewed H&E slides to confirm the histologic diagnosis of every case. For nucleic acid extraction, premalignant or tumor cells were enriched by macro-dissection following pathologic assessment. DNA was isolated from FFPE tissue using the AllPrep DNA/RNA FFPE Kit. TCR beta CDR3 regions were sequenced from DNA using the immunoSEQ hsTCRbeta Kit. The published analysis was carried out like this. The ImmunoSEQ Analyzer was used to analyse the TCR sequencing data. T cell clonality was defined as 1 minus Pielou's evenness, as computed on productive rearrangements. The inverse Simpson index, applied to productive templates, was used to measure T cell diversity. T cell density was defined as TCR beta template counts normalized to usable DNA, with usable DNA estimated by amplification and sequencing of housekeeping genes. Two-sided Kruskal-Wallis tests were used to compare TCR metrics across histologic stages. TCRdb took this table from immuneACCESS and kept in-frame rearrangements with V and J called. Such tables lack part of the clones; where checked against another copy, unresolved V genes explain under half of the gap, and the rest is unexplained. V and J calls plus clone size are reproduced from that table; the DNA served to infer D and trimming. The table for this sample lists about 41,000 clones; 70% to 85% of them were counted only once. The ten biggest clones cover about 4.7% of the sample.

A remark on this clone: The antigen this receptor binds is unknown. Base qualities were left out, and no much larger clone turns up one base away.

Sequenced material: FFPE invasive lung adenocarcinoma tissue. The cell subset or site label corresponds to: frankly invasive lung adenocarcinoma (ADC). The clonotype comes from a person aged 55 to 75 with lung adenocarcinoma. Recombination linked TRBV7-9 to TRBJ1-1; TRBD1 is a weak D gene call, 5 bases matching. The nucleotides read TGTGCCAGCAGCTCGGGGGGTCAGAGATCGAACACTGAAGCTTTCTTT. This codes for CASSSGGQRSNTEAFF.